The 5 T cell receptor beta chains in this list originate from one sample, sequenced in a study of blood T cell repertoires in COVID-19 (TCRdb year 2020). Library prep was done by the immunoSEQ multiplex PCR assay. TCRdb stores this immuneACCESS table with in-frame sequences only. Part of the clones is absent; in the studies checked, under half of the shortfall reflects unresolved V genes, and no reason is known for the rest. Counted in this sample were roughly 180,000 clones; over 70% of them appeared once. Roughly 6% of the sample belongs to the ten largest clones. What was sequenced was PBMCs or T cells enriched from blood (not recorded which). These receptors were taken from a woman aged 40-49 years with acute COVID-19.

The CDR3 loop is CASSLAGLAGREQFF. DNA for the CDR3: TGTGCCAGCAGCTTAGCGGGACTAGCGGGAAGAGAGCAGTTCTTC. The rearrangement uses TRBV7-9 and TRBJ2-1, with TRBD2 matching 13 bases. There are 15 residues in the CDR3. CDR1 and CDR2 from the germline V gene are SEHNR and FQNEAQ (reference sequence). Trimming cost V 0 bases and J 10 bases; bases outside gene matches: 3.

The chain couples TRBV5-1 to TRBJ2-1, with unresolved D. The CDR3 covers 14 residues. The V end was cut by 0 bases, the J end by 12 bases, with 16 bases between. Germline assignment: CDR1 SGHRS and CDR2 YFSETQ. The DNA for the CDR3 is TGCGCCAGCAGCTTGGTGGCTAGAGAACTAATGCAGTTCTTC. Encoded protein: CASSLVARELMQFF.

This chain joins TRBV7-9 and TRBJ1-2; the D is unclear. The V gene lost 2 bases and the J gene lost 7 bases, with 14 bases spanning the gap. Germline-derived CDR1 and CDR2 are SEHNR and FQNEAQ (reference sequence). The CDR3 sequence is 14 residues long. The CDR3 DNA reads as TGTGCCAGCAGCTTATCCCGGCGGCCCCGTGGCTACACCTTC. Its translation: CASSLSRRPRGYTF.

The chain recombines TRBV5-1 with TRBJ2-1, with TRBD1 as a possible D gene (5 bases). CDR3 length: 15 amino acids. Germline CDR1 reads SGHRS; CDR2 reads YFSETQ. Trimming left V 0 bases short and J 6 bases short, with 13 bases between. The CDR3 is CASSLGQPGTNEQFF. Here the CDR3 DNA reads TGCGCCAGCAGCTTGGGACAGCCCGGTACCAATGAGCAGTTCTTC. Filled out from reference TRBV5-1 and TRBJ2-1, the complete variable domain reads KAGVTQTPRYLIKTRGQQVTLSCSPISGHRSVSWYQQTPGQGLQFLFEYFSETQRNKGNFPGRFSGRQFSNSRSEMNVSTLELGDSALYLCASSLGQPGTNEQFFGPGTRLTVL.

The chain is built from TRBV11-2 and TRBJ2-2; no definite D call. Germline V gene data show CDR1 as SGHAT and CDR2 as FQNNGV. The CDR3 loop spans 13 amino acids. Between the trimmed V and J ends, which lost 1 base and 5 bases, there was a span of 5 bases. The CDR3 DNA reads TGTGCCAGCAGCTTAGCAGTTACCGGGGAGCTGTTTTTT. Amino acids: CASSLAVTGELFF.